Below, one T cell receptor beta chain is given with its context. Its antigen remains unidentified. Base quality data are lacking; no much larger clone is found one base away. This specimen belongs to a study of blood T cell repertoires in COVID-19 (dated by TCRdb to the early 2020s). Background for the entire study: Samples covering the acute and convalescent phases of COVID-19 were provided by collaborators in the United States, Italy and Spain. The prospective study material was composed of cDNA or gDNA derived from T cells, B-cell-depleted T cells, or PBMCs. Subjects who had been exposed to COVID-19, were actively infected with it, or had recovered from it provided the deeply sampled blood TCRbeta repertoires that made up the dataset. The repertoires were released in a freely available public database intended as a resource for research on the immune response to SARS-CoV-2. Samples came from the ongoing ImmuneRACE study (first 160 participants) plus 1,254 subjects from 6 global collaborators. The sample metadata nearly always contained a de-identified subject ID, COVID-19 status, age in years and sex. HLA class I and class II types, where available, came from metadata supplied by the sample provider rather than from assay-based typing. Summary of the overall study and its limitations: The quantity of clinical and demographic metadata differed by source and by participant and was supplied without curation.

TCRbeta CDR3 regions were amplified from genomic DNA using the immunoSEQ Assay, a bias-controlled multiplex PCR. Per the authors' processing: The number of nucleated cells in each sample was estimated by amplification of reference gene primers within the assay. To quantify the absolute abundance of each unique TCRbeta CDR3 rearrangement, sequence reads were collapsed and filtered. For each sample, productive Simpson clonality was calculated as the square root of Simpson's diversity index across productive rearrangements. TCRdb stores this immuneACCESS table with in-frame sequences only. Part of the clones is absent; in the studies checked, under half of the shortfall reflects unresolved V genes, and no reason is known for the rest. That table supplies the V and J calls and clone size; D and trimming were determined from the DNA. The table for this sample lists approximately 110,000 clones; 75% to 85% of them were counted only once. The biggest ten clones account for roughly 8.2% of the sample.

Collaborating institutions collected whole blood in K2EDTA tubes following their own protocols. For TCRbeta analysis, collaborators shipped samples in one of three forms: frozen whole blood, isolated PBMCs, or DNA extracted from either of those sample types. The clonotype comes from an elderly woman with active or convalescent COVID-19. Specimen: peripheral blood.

Read as DNA, the sequence is TGTGCCAGCAGCTTATATCGGGTAGCGGGAGATACGCAGTATTTT. Its translation is CASSLYRVAGDTQYF. Rearrangement joined TRBV11-2 to TRBJ2-3, with 7 bases aligning to TRBD2. Including the terminal cysteine and phenylalanine, the CDR3 comprises 15 residues. The CDR3 DNA has 45 bases and is translated from base 1. V lost 2 bases and J lost 5 bases, and the count of bases not matched to a germline gene is 7. CDR1 SGHAT and CDR2 FQNNGV were looked up in the germline V gene. Full variable domain (CDR3 extended with the reference TRBV11-2 and TRBJ2-3 proteins): EAGVAQSPRYKIIEKRQSVAFWCNPISGHATLYWYQQILGQGPKLLIQFQNNGVVDDSQLPKDRFSAERLKGVDSTLKIQPAKLEDSAVYLCASSLYRVAGDTQYFGPGTRLTVL.